Presented here are 27 T cell receptor beta chains from one specimen sequenced in a study of identical twins listed by TCRdb under 2016. Library prep was done by 5' RACE. The instrument was an Illumina HiSeq 2000. TCRdb passed the public sequencing reads through fastp at Q25 and MiXCR, retaining productive beta sequences. Rows are unified per CDR3 protein, each entry keeping the most common DNA and genes. Counted in this sample were about 890,000 distinct CDR3 sequences; roughly 12% of them appeared once. Around 1.5% of the sample goes to the ten largest clones. The same data also contributed to another study, on yellow fever vaccine responses in identical twins.

Sequencing input: PBMCs. These receptors came from a woman aged 18 to 35 in good health.

This clonotype was recorded a few times. This chain connects TRBV27 to TRBJ1-5; D gene ambiguous. The CDR3 has 15 amino acids. V was trimmed by 6 bases and J by 0 bases, leaving 12 bases between them. The germline gives CDR1 MNHEY, CDR2 SMNVEV (reference sequence). DNA for the CDR3: TGTGCCAGCAGATCTATGGCCCTTAGCAATCAGCCCCAGCATTTT. Amino acid sequence: CASRSMALSNQPQHF.

This sequence joins TRBV4-1 and TRBJ2-5; 7 bases line up with TRBD1. Germline V gives CDR1 MGHRA, CDR2 YSYEKL. This CDR3 is 15 amino acids long. Losses at the gene ends were 4 bases for V and 2 bases for J; bases not matched to a gene: 7. The CDR3 nucleotides are TGCGCCAGCAGCCGCCGACAGGGTCGGCAAGAGACCCAGTACTTC. Protein sequence: CASSRRQGRQETQYF.

CDR3 protein: CASTRENEKLFF. The CDR3 DNA is TGCGCCAGCACCAGAGAGAATGAAAAACTGTTTTTT. The chain has TRBV5-1 and TRBJ1-4; D unclear. CDR3 size: 12 residues. Germline V gene data show CDR1 as SGHRS and CDR2 as YFSETQ. V lost 6 bases and J lost 5, with 8 bases in between.

There are a few counts of this clonotype. The genes are TRBV12-3 or TRBV12-4 and TRBJ2-2; the D gene is possibly TRBD2 (7 bases). CDR3 length equals 14 residues. Trimming took off 6 bases at V and 6 bases at J, with 14 bases between the two ends. The CDR3 reads CASRDSGGPGELFF. CDR3 nucleotide sequence: TGTGCCAGCAGGGATTCCGGGGGGCCCGGGGAGCTGTTTTTT.

The table lists this clonotype with a count of one. A much larger clone sits a single nucleotide away, making a read error possible. V usage is TRBV29-1 and J usage is TRBJ2-4; 7 positions match TRBD2. The CDR3 consists of 15 residues. The ends lost 0 bases at V and 10 bases at J; junction bases unmatched: 12. The V gene's germline CDR1 is SQVTM and CDR2 ANQGSEA. The chain's CDR3 is CSVEDGRDRGRIQYF. CDR3 DNA: TGCAGCGTTGAAGATGGGAGGGACCGAGGGAGGATTCAGTACTTC.

The sample holds a few counts of this clonotype. The chain combines TRBV5-1 with TRBJ2-1; D not certain. V was pared by 4 bases and J by 9 bases, with 11 bases between. This CDR3 is 12 amino acids long. Per the germline V gene, CDR1 is SGHRS and CDR2 is YFSETQ. The CDR3 nucleotides read TGCGCCAGCAGCGGTCCAAGGGTTGAGCAGTTCTTC. The encoded protein is CASSGPRVEQFF. The complete variable domain, with remaining parts taken from reference TRBV5-1 and TRBJ2-1, reads KAGVTQTPRYLIKTRGQQVTLSCSPISGHRSVSWYQQTPGQGLQFLFEYFSETQRNKGNFPGRFSGRQFSNSRSEMNVSTLELGDSALYLCASSGPRVEQFFGPGTRLTVL.

There are a few counts of this clonotype. V and J are TRBV12-3 or TRBV12-4 and TRBJ2-1; the match to TRBD2 covers 8 bases. The trim removed 6 bases at V and 9 bases at J, leaving 13 bases unmatched. The CDR3 runs to 15 residues. In DNA, the CDR3 is TGTGCCAGCAGCCCCCCGCTAAGACTAGCGACTGAGCAGTTCTTC. This codes for CASSPPLRLATEQFF.

The J gene is TRBJ2-5, the V gene TRBV7-2; D ambiguous. Germline CDR1 SGHTA, CDR2 FQGNSA. This CDR3 contains 14 residues. With 2 bases removed from V and 5 bases from J, the gap between germline ends came to 12 bases. CDR3 sequence reads: CASSLFRRTETQYF. The CDR3 DNA reads TGTGCCAGCAGCTTATTCAGGAGAACGGAGACCCAGTACTTC.

The V call is TRBV7-3, the J call TRBJ2-3, with 9 bases fitting TRBD2. This CDR3 region has 15 residues. V lost 2 bases and J lost 3; bases outside the gene matches: 3. Germline loops: CDR1 SGHTA, CDR2 FQGTGA. In nucleotides, the CDR3 is TGTGCCAGCAGCTTATTGCGGGAGGGAACAGATACGCAGTATTTT. Amino acids: CASSLLREGTDTQYF.

The chain joins TRBV5-1 to TRBJ2-5, with 11 bases that match TRBD2. CDR3 length equals 19 residues. Per germline, CDR1 SGHRS and CDR2 YFSETQ. Trimming cost V 2 bases and J 0 bases; bases outside gene matches: 12. CDR3 sequence reads: CASSFTSGTSGLYQETQYF. As DNA, the CDR3 is TGCGCCAGCAGCTTTACTTCCGGGACTAGCGGACTGTACCAAGAGACCCAGTACTTC.

This clonotype was observed many times. The V and J genes are TRBV12-3 or TRBV12-4 and TRBJ1-2; D is unclear. This CDR3 comprises 13 residues. V was trimmed by 5 bases and J by 4 bases, leaving 11 bases between them. The chain's CDR3 is CASSLTGFYGYTF. The CDR3 region has the DNA TGTGCCAGCAGTCTGACCGGGTTCTATGGCTACACCTTC.

This clonotype was recorded many times. This chain links TRBV28 with TRBJ2-7; no definite D call. Trimming shortened V by 4 bases and J by 3 bases, and 4 bases separated the two germline ends. The CDR3 contains 11 residues. CDR1 and CDR2 (germline): MDHEN, SYDVKM. This chain's CDR3 is CASSSLYEQYV. DNA for the CDR3: TGTGCCAGCAGTTCCCTCTACGAGCAGTACGTC.

This rearrangement joins TRBV6-1 to TRBJ1-6; TRBD1 might be the D (5 bases). Germline V lookup: CDR1 MNHNS, CDR2 SASEGT. The V and J ends lost 7 bases and 0 bases respectively, with 10 bases between them. This CDR3 comprises 15 residues. The CDR3 DNA is TGTGCCAGCACAGAGGGACTCTCCTATAATTCACCCCTCCACTTT. Its protein is CASTEGLSYNSPLHF.

The table lists this clonotype with a few counts. The chain employs TRBV10-3 and TRBJ1-4, with a tentative D call TRBD1 (6 bases). CDR3 length: 14 residues. Trimming stripped 3 bases from V and 3 bases from J, with 8 bases between. CDR1 and CDR2 from the germline V gene are ENHRY and SYGVKD. The CDR3 nucleotides read TGTGCCATCAGTGACGCAGGGGCTAATGAAAAACTGTTTTTT. Translating it yields CAISDAGANEKLFF.

The chain recombines TRBV6-5 with TRBJ2-3; D not resolved. Trimming took 0 bases from V and 2 from J, leaving 12 bases between them. This CDR3 region has 16 residues. CDR1 MNHEY and CDR2 SVGAGI come from the germline V gene. The CDR3 region is CASSYSKDGHTDTQYF. CDR3 DNA sequence: TGTGCCAGCAGTTACTCGAAAGACGGCCACACAGATACGCAGTATTTT.

This clonotype was counted a few times. This rearrangement joins TRBV21-1 to TRBJ2-5; the table's D call, TRBD1, has no DNA check behind it. TRBV21-1 is labeled a pseudogene. The CDR3 has 15 amino acids. The CDR3 DNA reads TGTGCCAGCAGCACGGGGACAGGGTTTACAGAGACCCAGTACTTC. Its protein product is CASSTGTGFTETQYF.

This clonotype has more than one count but fewer than ten. Without the conserved terminal phenylalanine or tryptophan, this CDR3 likely stems from a read error. This chain connects TRBV6-5 to TRBJ2-1; D possibly corresponds to TRBD2 (6 bases). Germline V CDR1 and CDR2: MNHEY, SVGAGI. The V end was cut by 0 bases, the J end by 4 bases, with 16 bases between. This CDR3 comprises 17 residues. The CDR3: CASSYSGLPVSYNEQFS. In DNA, the CDR3 is TGTGCCAGCAGTTACTCGGGACTCCCAGTATCTTACAATGAGCAGTTCTCC.

The V call is TRBV18, the J call TRBJ1-2; D is undetermined. The V gene's germline CDR1 is KGHSH and CDR2 LQKENI. The germline V and J ends were trimmed by 3 bases and 2 bases, with 19 bases remaining between them. The CDR3 length is 17 residues. The CDR3 region has the DNA TGTGCCAGCTCACCGTACGGGCCCGATAGACCCAACTATGGCTACACCTTC. The encoded protein is CASSPYGPDRPNYGYTF.

The genes are TRBV2 and TRBJ2-3; D unresolved. The CDR3 consists of 15 residues. Trimming pared 7 bases from V and 1 base from J, leaving 15 bases between. Germline CDR1 SNHLY, CDR2 FYNNEI. The CDR3 reads CASKDDLLGTDTQYF. CDR3 in DNA: TGTGCCAGCAAAGACGACCTATTGGGCACAGATACGCAGTATTTT.

This clonotype was seen only a few times. The chain joins TRBV7-8 to TRBJ2-3; 10 nucleotides agree with TRBD2. Germline V gives CDR1 SGHVS, CDR2 FQNEAQ. V lost 1 base and J lost 3; bases outside the gene matches: 4. The CDR3 spans 16 residues. The CDR3, as DNA: TGTGCCAGCAGCTTAGAGTTGGGACTAGCGACAGATACGCAGTATTTT. The encoded protein is CASSLELGLATDTQYF.

This clonotype was counted at least ten times. The CDR3 sequence is CSARESYSSGRDTGELFF. CDR3 bases: TGCAGTGCTAGAGAATCTTATTCTAGCGGGAGGGACACCGGGGAGCTGTTTTTT. The chain is built from TRBV20-1 and TRBJ2-2; TRBD2 matches at 12 bases. The germline V gene encodes CDR1 DFQATT and CDR2 SNEGSKA (reference sequence). Trimming removed 0 bases from V and 3 bases from J; junction bases left unmatched: 8. The CDR3 runs to 18 residues.

This clonotype has more than one count but fewer than ten. The chain has TRBV11-1 and TRBJ2-1, with TRBD2 identical over 13 bases. Germline V CDR1 and CDR2: SGHAT, FQDESV (reference sequence). Losses at the gene ends were 5 bases for V and 0 bases for J; bases not matched to a gene: 7. The CDR3 runs to 18 residues. The chain's CDR3 is CASSPGLAGEYSYNEQFF. The CDR3 DNA sequence: TGTGCCAGCAGCCCAGGACTAGCGGGAGAGTACTCCTACAATGAGCAGTTCTTC. The full variable domain, in which reference TRBV11-1 and TRBJ2-1 provide the parts outside the CDR3, is EAEVAQSPRYKITEKSQAVAFWCDPISGHATLYWYRQILGQGPELLVQFQDESVVDDSQLPKDRFSAERLKGVDSTLKIQPAELGDSAMYLCASSPGLAGEYSYNEQFFGPGTRLTVL.

This rearrangement joins TRBV3-1 to TRBJ1-4, with D unclear. The CDR3 consists of 14 residues. Deletions cut 4 bases from V and 2 bases from J, with 8 bases between. Germline V gene lookup returns CDR1 LGHDT and CDR2 YNNKEL (reference sequence). In DNA, the CDR3 is TGTGCCAGCAGCCCCTTCAGGACTAATGAAAAACTGTTTTTT. This codes for CASSPFRTNEKLFF.

The chain uses TRBV29-1 and TRBJ2-1; D is undetermined. V shed 6 bases and J shed 13 bases, with 13 bases lying between them. Germline CDR1 is SQVTM and CDR2 is ANQGSEA. This CDR3 has 10 amino acids. The DNA for the CDR3 is TGCAGCGTCTCGACTTTATATCAGTTCTTC. As protein: CSVSTLYQFF.

This sequence joins TRBV6-1 and TRBJ1-6, with 9 bases lining up with TRBD1. Per germline, CDR1 MNHNS and CDR2 SASEGT. The CDR3 is 15 amino acids. V dropped 5 bases and J dropped 8; count of bases not matched to a gene: 7. The CDR3 nucleotides are TGTGCCAGCAGTACGACAGGGGGGGGTTATTCACCCCTCCACTTT. It specifies CASSTTGGGYSPLHF.

Note on this clonotype: An end of the junction differs from the germline gene, which may be a read error. The rearrangement links TRBV3-1 to TRBJ1-1; tentative D call: TRBD1 (5 bases). CDR3 length: 15 amino acids. Per the germline V gene, CDR1 is LGHDT and CDR2 is YNNKEL (reference sequence). CDR3 sequence: CASSPDGGGNSEAFF. CDR3 DNA: TGTGCCAGCAGCCCCGATGGGGGGGGGAACAGTGAAGCTTTCTTT.

This chain uses TRBV20-1 with TRBJ2-7, with TRBD2 matching 14 bases. This CDR3 has 14 residues. Germline CDR1 and CDR2: DFQATT and SNEGSKA (reference sequence). J lost 6 bases, V lost 6 bases, and 7 bases had no gene match. The CDR3 coding sequence is TGCAGTGCCGGGACTAGCGGGAGAGGCGGCGAGCAGTACTTC. Encoded protein: CSAGTSGRGGEQYF.